The clone carrying this TCR beta chain came up once. Its cognate antigen is unknown. The PCR was carried out with 60 Vbeta primers and 13 Jbeta primers. The assay was immunoSEQ multiplex PCR, and TCRdb's table has in-frame clones only and misses some. The sample includes approximately 180,000 clones, around 80% of them seen just once. This CDR3 has 15 amino acids. Per the germline V gene, CDR1 is SGHRS and CDR2 is YFSETQ. V dropped 4 bases and J dropped 5 bases, with 15 bases sitting between them. This sample is part of a study of cytomegalovirus exposure and HLA in healthy donors. Study-wide results and caveats: Later analysis identified a missense DCLRE1C variant that was linked to TCR beta V- and J-gene trimming.

V usage is TRBV5-1 and J usage is TRBJ2-2; maybe TRBD2 (6 bases). The source of this sequence is a man aged 18 to 35 in good health and CMV-seronegative. Material for sequencing was PBMCs. The CDR3 is CASSPSRGITGELFF. The CDR3 region has the DNA TGCGCCAGCAGCCCAAGTCGGGGGATAACCGGGGAGCTGTTTTTT. The full variable domain, completed using reference TRBV5-1 and TRBJ2-2, is KAGVTQTPRYLIKTRGQQVTLSCSPISGHRSVSWYQQTPGQGLQFLFEYFSETQRNKGNFPGRFSGRQFSNSRSEMNVSTLELGDSALYLCASSPSRGITGELFFGEGSRLTVL.